This T cell receptor beta chain emerged from a study of blood T cell repertoires in COVID-19. Background on the study: From T cells, B-cell-depleted T cells, or PBMCs came the material, which was cDNA or gDNA.

Sequencing was performed with immunoSEQ multiplex PCR; in TCRdb, only in-frame clones are kept and a portion is missing. Altogether around 280,000 clones are present, around 90% being singletons, with the ten largest covering 1.7%. Participant-reported clinical history was the basis for cohort assignment. Donors in Cohort 3 counted as recovered after two negative PCRs, clearance, or symptom resolution. This TCR derives from a woman aged 40-49 years who had recovered from COVID-19. Sequencing was performed on PBMCs or T cells enriched from blood (not recorded which).

In DNA, the CDR3 is TGTGCCAGCAGCCCCCGCCCCGGGACAGGGTGGTCTAGCGGGCCCCATAATGAGCAGTTCTTC. Residues: CASSPRPGTGWSSGPHNEQFF. This rearrangement joins TRBV14 to TRBJ2-1; the D gene is possibly TRBD1 (9 bases). Germline V gene lookup returns CDR1 SGHDN and CDR2 FVKESK. The length of the CDR3 is 21 residues. Trimming took off 4 bases at V and 7 bases at J, with 35 bases between the two ends.